Listed below are T cell receptor beta chains from one sample, sequenced in a study of identical twins. TCRdb passed the 5' RACE reads through MiXCR, listing each CDR3 protein once. The sample includes fewer than 650,000 distinct CDR3 sequences, about 7.1% of them seen just once. These data were also filed under a second study, of yellow fever vaccine responses in identical twins.

The source material was PBMCs. The receptors here all came from a woman aged 18-30 years in good health. CDR3s include the opening cysteine and the closing phenylalanine or tryptophan. Each record gives: CDR3 DNA, CDR3 protein, J gene, clone size, D gene, V gene. A D gene is named only where the DNA matches it firmly. A clone size is listed for some rows: how often the clone was seen (once, few, many), or a class if it is expanded.

TGTGCCAGCAGTTTAGGAATCGGGACTACCCAAGAGACCCAGTACTTC,CASSLGIGTTQETQYF,TRBJ2-5,few,TRBD2,TRBV12-3/TRBV12-4
TGTGCCAGCAGTCGACAGGGTGAAAGCTCCTACAATGAGCAGTTCTTC,CASSRQGESSYNEQFF,TRBJ2-1,.,TRBD1,TRBV6-1
TGTGCCAGCAGCTTAGTGCCCCGGGGCAGAAGCTCCTACAATGAGCAGTTCTTC,CASSLVPRGRSSYNEQFF,TRBJ2-1,few,.,TRBV7-2
TGTGCCAGCAGTGCGGGCCCCAACGGCGGTTCACCCCTCCACTTT,CASSAGPNGGSPLHF,TRBJ1-6,many,.,TRBV28
TGTGCCAGCATGGTCTTGGATACGCAGTATTTT,CASMVLDTQYF,TRBJ2-3,few,.,TRBV12-3/TRBV12-4
TGCGCCAGCAGCCTCCTCCGACAGGGAAGCACAGATACGCAGTATTTT,CASSLLRQGSTDTQYF,TRBJ2-3,many,TRBD1,TRBV5-1
TGTGCCAGCAGCCCGGGACAGGGGGAAGAGACCCAGTACTTC,CASSPGQGEETQYF,TRBJ2-5,few,TRBD1,TRBV5-5
TGCAGTGCTAGAGATGCGAGCGGGAGTTCACGCAATGAGCAGTTCTTC,CSARDASGSSRNEQFF,TRBJ2-1,many,TRBD2,TRBV20-1
TGTGCCAGTAGTGGTCTAGCGGGAGTCAACACCGGGGAGCTGTTTTTT,CASSGLAGVNTGELFF,TRBJ2-2,.,TRBD2,TRBV19
TGCGCCAGCAGCTCCAGGGGTGCCTACAATGAGCAGTTCTTC,CASSSRGAYNEQFF,TRBJ2-1,few,.,TRBV5-1
TGCAGTGTTGGACGGCCGAACTATGGCTACACCTTC,CSVGRPNYGYTF,TRBJ1-2,few,.,TRBV20-1
TGTGCCAGTAGTACCGGGTATCTAGCGGGGGACTACAATGAGCAGTTCTTC,CASSTGYLAGDYNEQFF,TRBJ2-1,many,TRBD2,TRBV19
TGTGCCAGCAGCCAAGGAGGAAGTTATACGCAGTATTTT,CASSQGGSYTQYF,TRBJ2-3,.,.,TRBV3-1
TGTGCCAGCAGCCTAGACAGGGAGACCCAGTACTTC,CASSLDRETQYF,TRBJ2-5,many,.,TRBV5-1
TGTGCCAGCAGGGGCAGGGGGTGGAATGAAAAACTGTTTTTT,CASRGRGWNEKLFF,TRBJ1-4,.,TRBD1,TRBV7-9
TGCAGTGCACTGGACAGGGCCGGGGAGACCCAGTACTTC,CSALDRAGETQYF,TRBJ2-5,few,TRBD1,TRBV20-1
TGTGCCAGCAGTTTGCAGAGTTTCTATGGCTACACCTTC,CASSLQSFYGYTF,TRBJ1-2,few,.,TRBV12-3/TRBV12-4
TGCAGCGTTGGGGCAGTTTATTTC,CSVGAVYF,TRBJ2-1,many,.,TRBV29-1
TGTGCCAGCAGTCCCGCCGGACTAGCGGGAGTAACCTACGAGCAGTACTTC,CASSPAGLAGVTYEQYF,TRBJ2-7,many,TRBD2,TRBV27
TGTGCCAGCAGTTACGGCCCCTCCCCTACCGAGCAGTACTTC,CASSYGPSPTEQYF,TRBJ2-7,few,.,TRBV28
TGTGCCAGCAGGGAAGGGACGGGGTTGCTCAATCAGCCCCAGCATTTT,CASREGTGLLNQPQHF,TRBJ1-5,many,.,TRBV12-3/TRBV12-4
TGTGCCAGCAGCTACCCGGGGGCTAATGAAAAACTGTTTTTT,CASSYPGANEKLFF,TRBJ1-4,.,.,TRBV7-9
TGCGCCAGCAGCTTGGGAAGCCAATCCTCTGGGGCCAACGTCCTGACTTTC,CASSLGSQSSGANVLTF,TRBJ2-6,many,.,TRBV5-1
TGCGCCAGCAGACCCACCCCCGGGACTAGCGGGCGAAGTGTCCGGTTCTTC,CASRPTPGTSGRSVRFF,TRBJ2-1,few,TRBD2,TRBV4-1
TGTGCCAGCAGGGCGGCCGGGGCCACAGGAAATGAGCAGTTCTTC,CASRAAGATGNEQFF,TRBJ2-1,few,.,TRBV27
TGTGCCAGCAGCCTGAGAGGGGATCCTTACAATGAGCAGTTCTTC,CASSLRGDPYNEQFF,TRBJ2-1,.,.,TRBV7-6
TGCAGTGCTAGAGAAACCGGGACAGATTTTGGCTACACCTTC,CSARETGTDFGYTF,TRBJ1-2,many,TRBD1,TRBV20-1
TGTGCCAGCAGTACCGGGACACTTTACACCGGGGAGCTGTTTTTT,CASSTGTLYTGELFF,TRBJ2-2,many,.,TRBV6-1
TGTGCCAGCAGTGAATATCAGGGTTCGAACACTGAAGCTTTCTTT,CASSEYQGSNTEAFF,TRBJ1-1,.,.,TRBV25-1
TGTGCCAGCAGTTACTCGACTAGCAATCAGCCCCAGCATTTT,CASSYSTSNQPQHF,TRBJ1-5,few,.,TRBV6-5
TGCGCCAGCAGCCACAGGACTAGCGGGGCGCAAGAGGCCCAGTACTTC,CASSHRTSGAQEAQYF,TRBJ2-5,.,TRBD2,TRBV4-1
TGTGCCAGCAGCCCGGACCGTGTGGATCAGCCCCAGCATTTT,CASSPDRVDQPQHF,TRBJ1-5,.,.,TRBV7-9
TGCGCCAGCAATCGAGGTAGCGGGAGCTCCTACAATGAGCAGTTCTTC,CASNRGSGSSYNEQFF,TRBJ2-1,.,TRBD2,TRBV5-1
TGTGCCAGCCGGACTAGCGGGGGGGCAGGGCAAGAGACCCAGTACTTC,CASRTSGGAGQETQYF,TRBJ2-5,.,TRBD2,TRBV12-3/TRBV12-4
TGTGCCAGCACCTCCGGGACAGCGGGTTACGAGCAGTACTTC,CASTSGTAGYEQYF,TRBJ2-7,few,.,TRBV3-1
TGTGCCAGCAGCTTTTCTCACGTCGCGGTGACAGATACGCAGTATTTT,CASSFSHVAVTDTQYF,TRBJ2-3,few,.,TRBV11-2
TGTGCCAGCAGCTCCAGGGAACAAGGTGGAAACACCATATATTTT,CASSSREQGGNTIYF,TRBJ1-3,many,.,TRBV7-9
TGTGCCAGCAGCTTAAGGACAGGGGGCTTTGGCTACACCTTC,CASSLRTGGFGYTF,TRBJ1-2,many,TRBD1,TRBV5-6
TGTGCCAGCAGTGACAGAGGGGGGAGCAGCACTGAAGCTTTCTTT,CASSDRGGSSTEAFF,TRBJ1-1,many,.,TRBV12-3/TRBV12-4
TGTGCCAGCAGCAACGACAGAATCTCTGGAAACACCATATATTTT,CASSNDRISGNTIYF,TRBJ1-3,many,.,TRBV6-1
TGCAGTGCTAGATCCTCACTAGGTCCGATCACCGGGGAGCTGTTTTTT,CSARSSLGPITGELFF,TRBJ2-2,.,.,TRBV20-1
TGTGCCAGCAGCTCTGGCCTCCAAGAGACCCAGTACTTC,CASSSGLQETQYF,TRBJ2-5,many,.,TRBV7-3
TGTGCCAGCAGCTTGCGGGGGCTGGACACAGATACGCAGTATTTT,CASSLRGLDTDTQYF,TRBJ2-3,.,.,TRBV5-4